This T cell receptor (beta chain) was observed in a study of T cell repertoires in cytomegalovirus infection. Overall study results and limits: Cumulative public TCR beta family frequency identified carriers of CMV plus the relevant HLA.

One entry per CDR3 protein, called by TCRdb with MiXCR from the reads. This sample has around 71,000 distinct CDR3 sequences, with 35% to 50% found just once. Trimming took 3 bases from V and 5 from J, leaving 16 bases between them. CDR1 is MDHEN, CDR2 SYDVKM, per germline. The CDR3 is 15 residues long. Concerning this clonotype: What it binds is unknown.

This chain links TRBV28 with TRBJ2-5; D gene ambiguous. This sample comprised CD8+ T cells from cultured PBMCs, obtained from culture after CMV antigen stimulation. The sequence was obtained from a human donor in good health (CMV status not recorded). Some clones in this sample may be carry-over from other donors' samples. CDR3 residues: CASSFNINPRETQYF. Written as DNA, the CDR3 is TGTGCCAGCAGTTTCAACATAAACCCAAGGGAGACCCAGTACTTC.